Following are 8 T cell receptor beta chains from one sample sequenced in a study of patients and donors after allogeneic stem cell transplantation. MiXCR was run by TCRdb on the RT-PCR reads, yielding one entry per CDR3 protein. Of 920,000 or so distinct CDR3 sequences listed, 15% to 20% are singletons. Sequenced sample: blood, either unsorted or a sorted T cell fraction (not recorded which). Every receptor here comes from a human donor who was either an allogeneic HSCT recipient or a stem cell or donor lymphocyte infusion donor (not recorded which). It is not recorded whose cells these are; they may come from a transplant donor.

V gene TRBV18 combines with J gene TRBJ1-2; 8 bases align to TRBD1. Losses at the gene ends were 3 bases for V and 6 bases for J; bases not matched to a gene: 6. CDR1 is KGHSH and CDR2 is LQKENI in the germline V gene. The CDR3 has 14 amino acids. CDR3 nucleotide sequence: TGTGCCAGCTCACCGTCGGACAGGGCTGATGGCTACACCTTC. Residues: CASSPSDRADGYTF.

This clonotype was seen only a few times. The V and J genes are TRBV27 and TRBJ2-7; either TRBD1 or TRBD2 may fit D (6 bases each). V lost 2 bases and J 3 bases, leaving 14 bases between the germline ends. This CDR3 spans 15 amino acids. Germline CDR1 reads MNHEY; CDR2 reads SMNVEV (reference sequence). This CDR3 is CASSLNSGGIYEQYF. The CDR3 coding sequence is TGTGCCAGCAGTTTAAATTCCGGGGGCATCTACGAGCAGTACTTC.

This clonotype was seen a few times. This chain links TRBV5-1 with TRBJ2-3; D unclear. The ends were cut back, 3 bases at V and 2 bases at J, with 13 bases in the middle. Germline lookup yields CDR1 SGHRS and CDR2 YFSETQ. The CDR3 covers 15 residues. The CDR3 coding sequence is TGCGCCAGCAGCTCCCGGACCGAGCCCACAGATACGCAGTATTTT. It specifies CASSSRTEPTDTQYF.

This clonotype was observed a few times. The chain couples TRBV27 to TRBJ1-2, with 7 positions matching TRBD1. V was pared by 6 bases and J by 7 bases, with 11 bases of the junction left unmatched. The CDR3 length is 14 residues. Germline loops: CDR1 MNHEY, CDR2 SMNVEV (reference sequence). CDR3 sequence: CASSKRGGEGGYTF. CDR3 bases: TGTGCCAGCAGCAAACGAGGGGGCGAGGGTGGCTACACCTTC.

The chain has TRBV27 and TRBJ2-6; D call uncertain. Between the trimmed V and J ends, which lost 7 bases and 1 base, there was a span of 11 bases. Germline CDR1 MNHEY, CDR2 SMNVEV (reference sequence). This CDR3 spans 15 amino acids. The CDR3 reads CASMKYGSGANVLTF. The CDR3 DNA reads TGTGCCAGCATGAAGTATGGGTCTGGGGCCAACGTCCTGACTTTC. Variable domain in full (rest from reference TRBV27 and TRBJ2-6): EAQVTQNPRYLITVTGKKLTVTCSQNMNHEYMSWYRQDPGLGLRQIYYSMNVEVTDKGDVPEGYKVSRKEKRNFPLILESPSPNQTSLYFCASMKYGSGANVLTFGAGSRLTVL.

The CDR3 DNA is TGTGCCAGCAGCTCCACCCCCAGGGGGCACGAGCAGTACTTC. This sequence encodes CASSSTPRGHEQYF. The chain recombines TRBV7-8 with TRBJ2-7; 8 positions agree with TRBD1. The CDR3 contains 14 residues. V lost 4 bases to trimming and J lost 5 bases; unmatched junction nucleotides: 7. The V gene's germline CDR1 is SGHVS and CDR2 FQNEAQ.

The V call is TRBV30, the J call TRBJ2-5, with D perhaps matching TRBD1 (6 bases). The CDR3 consists of 15 residues. Germline V gives CDR1 GTSNPN, CDR2 SVGIG (reference sequence). V lost 0 bases, J lost 5 bases, and 16 bases lay in between. The CDR3 is CAWSVGDTIRETQYF. In DNA, the CDR3 is TGTGCCTGGAGTGTAGGGGACACCATACGGGAGACCCAGTACTTC.

This clonotype appeared a few times. The CDR3 loop is CASGVKGTQYF. The CDR3 region has the DNA TGTGCCAGCGGGGTTAAAGGTACGCAGTATTTT. The genes are TRBV12-3 or TRBV12-4 and TRBJ2-3; D is unclear. V lost 8 bases, J lost 8 bases, and 11 bases lay in between. The CDR3 runs 11 residues.